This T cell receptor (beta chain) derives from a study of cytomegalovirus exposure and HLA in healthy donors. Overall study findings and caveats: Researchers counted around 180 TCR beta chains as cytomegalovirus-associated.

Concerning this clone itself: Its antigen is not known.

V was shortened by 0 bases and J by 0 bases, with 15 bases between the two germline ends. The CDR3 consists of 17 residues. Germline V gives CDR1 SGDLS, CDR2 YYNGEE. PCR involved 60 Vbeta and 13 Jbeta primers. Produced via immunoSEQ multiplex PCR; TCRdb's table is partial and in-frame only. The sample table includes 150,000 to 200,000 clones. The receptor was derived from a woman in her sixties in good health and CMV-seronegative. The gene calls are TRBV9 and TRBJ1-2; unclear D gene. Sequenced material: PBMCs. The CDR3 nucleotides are TGTGCCAGCAGCGTAGGTTTGGGCACATCCTCTAACTATGGCTACACCTTC. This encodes CASSVGLGTSSNYGYTF. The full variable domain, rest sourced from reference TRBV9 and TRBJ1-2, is DSGVTQTPKHLITATGQRVTLRCSPRSGDLSVYWYQQSLDQGLQFLIQYYNGEERAKGNILERFSAQQFPDLHSELNLSSLELGDSALYFCASSVGLGTSSNYGYTFGSGTRLTVV.